This T cell receptor beta chain is drawn from a study of T cell responses to AZD1222 COVID-19 vaccine (dated by TCRdb to the early 2020s). With regard to the full study: TCR sequencing covered some 240 trial participants: about 210 given two doses of AZD1222 and about 26 given two doses of MenACWY control vaccine. Trial participants were enrolled into age subgroups of 18-55, 56-69 and 70-plus years, which contained around 140, 26 and 57 TCR-sequenced participants, respectively. General conclusions and limits of the study: The 56-69-year group was small, and its depth increase did not reach significance, likely because of low power. After two AZD1222 doses, spike-specific TCR breadth and depth were significantly higher than at day 0 and than in MenACWY recipients. Because no day 14 peak-response samples were available, the repertoires could be characterized only after the peak T cell response. Conclusions about previously exposed vaccinees are limited because only five to seven AZD1222 recipients were SARS-CoV-2 seropositive at baseline. Reportedly, close to half of the unique spike-specific TCRs recognized epitopes lying outside the regions that are mutated in the B.1.351 and B.1.1.7 variants. The whole spike protein was spanned by vaccine-associated CD4 TCRs, and dominant responses were seen in regions 160-218 and 743-854. Participants were mostly white British and included more females than males, and it was suggested by the authors that clonal diversity may have been underestimated.

According to the study, the label for this sample's time point signals: about 28 days (+/-7) after the second vaccine dose. AZD1222 recipients given second doses at about 4 weeks or at about 12 weeks were pooled, since spike-specific TCR depth and breadth were not found to differ between the two schedules. Samples from vaccinated people were obtained from the UK trials COV001 and COV002, which included a single-blind randomized controlled phase 2/3 trial of AZD1222 (ChAdOx1 nCoV-19) in healthy adults. Trial participant PBMC samples were collected at day 0 and day 28 after the second dose for TCRbeta chain sequencing. As for this clone: The specificity of this receptor is unknown. No qualities accompany the bases; no much larger clone lies one base away.

As encoded in the germline V gene, CDR1 is SGHDN while CDR2 is FVKESK. The CDR3 has 14 amino acids, counting the end cysteine and phenylalanine. The kept DNA is CDR3 alone, 42 bases in frame from the first base. The germline V end is reduced by 4 bases and the J end by 7 bases; junction bases left unmatched: 6. The CDR3 regions of human TCRbeta chains were analyzed by immunosequencing. The authors' pipeline ran thus. Repertoire TCRs were matched against a reference library of SARS-CoV-2-specific TCRs generated with the MIRA antigen-specificity platform. Breadth was defined as the fraction of unique TCRs that were SARS-CoV-2-associated, and depth was defined as the fraction of total T cells that were SARS-CoV-2-associated. Each spike-specific TCR was assigned to its reactive spike region and to a CD4 or CD8 class using the MIRA data. Log10-transformed breadth and depth values were compared by one-way ANOVA with Sidak's multiple comparisons tests. The immuneACCESS repertoire file appears here via TCRdb, limited to in-frame rearrangements. These files lack a portion of the clones; in checked studies, under half of the deficit traces to unresolved V genes, and the cause of the others is not known. That table furnishes V, J and clone size, whereas the DNA furnished D and trimming. The sample table lists some 130,000 clones, around 92% of them with a count of one. The ten largest clones represent 3% to 4% of the sample.

Rearrangement joined TRBV14 to TRBJ2-2, and TRBD1 matches 7 of the central bases. This TCR was recovered from an adult who received the AZD1222 COVID-19 vaccine. The sample here was peripheral blood, taken 28 days after the second AZD1222 dose. DNA sequence: TGTGCCAGCAGCCCACACAGGGGAGACGGGGAGCTGTTTTTT. Its product reads: CASSPHRGDGELFF.